The 2 T cell receptor beta chains reported below all come from one sample, sequenced in a study of cytomegalovirus exposure and HLA in healthy donors listed by TCRdb under 2017. Library prep was done by the immunoSEQ multiplex PCR assay. For the multiplex PCR, a mixture combining 60 forward primers for TCR Vbeta segments and 13 reverse primers for TCR Jbeta segments was used. The table comes from immuneACCESS by way of TCRdb, which keeps in-frame sequences with V and J called. Part of the clones is missing from these tables; in studies checked, under half for an unresolved V gene and the rest for unknown reasons. Within this sample are 55,000 to 70,000 clones, with roughly 90% of them counted one time only. The ten largest clonotypes hold 1.5% to 2% of the sample. What was sequenced was PBMCs. The receptors were gathered from a woman aged 30 to 39 in good health and CMV-seronegative.

This clone has more than one count but fewer than ten. V is TRBV2 and J is TRBJ2-6, with a tentative D call TRBD1 (6 bases). Trimming left V 3 bases short and J 1 base short, with 7 bases between. Germline assignment: CDR1 SNHLY and CDR2 FYNNEI. The CDR3 spans 15 residues. The CDR3 is CASSDQGSGANVLTF. Here the CDR3 DNA reads TGTGCCAGCAGTGATCAGGGGTCTGGGGCCAACGTCCTGACTTTC.

V is TRBV5-1 and J is TRBJ2-7, with TRBD1 matching over 9 bases. The CDR3 is made up of 15 amino acids. The germline CDR1 and CDR2 sequences are SGHRS and YFSETQ. The V segment lost 0 bases and the J segment 4 bases; nucleotides outside the gene matches: 5. The CDR3 loop reads CASSLGPGQGYEQYF. The CDR3 bases are TGCGCCAGCAGCTTGGGGCCGGGACAGGGTTACGAGCAGTACTTC.